This T cell receptor (beta chain) was found in a study of blood T cell repertoires in COVID-19 (dated by TCRdb to 2020 to 2021). Background on the whole study: Collaborator samples came from the United States, Italy and Spain and covered acute and convalescent phases of COVID-19. The material from the prospective study consisted of cDNA or gDNA derived from T cells, B-cell-depleted T cells, or PBMCs. The dataset comprised deeply sampled blood TCRbeta repertoires from subjects exposed to, actively infected with, or recovered from COVID-19. A freely available public database, intended as a resource for researchers studying the immune response to SARS-CoV-2, is where the repertoires were released. The samples were drawn from two sources: the first 160 participants of the ongoing ImmuneRACE study, and 1,200 or so subjects contributed by 6 global collaborators. A de-identified subject ID, COVID-19 status, age in years and sex were almost always included in the sample metadata. Where available, HLA class I and class II types were taken from metadata supplied by the sample provider and were not determined by assay-based typing. Broad study findings and their caveats: The quantity of clinical and demographic metadata differed by source and by participant and was supplied without curation.

TCRbeta CDR3 regions were amplified from genomic DNA by means of the immunoSEQ Assay, a bias-controlled multiplex PCR. On the authors' methods: Within the assay, amplification of reference gene primers was used to estimate how many nucleated cells each sample contained. To quantify the absolute abundance of each unique TCRbeta CDR3 rearrangement, sequence reads were collapsed and filtered. For each sample, productive Simpson clonality was calculated as the square root of Simpson's diversity index over productive rearrangements. TCRdb holds this immuneACCESS table with in-frame rearrangements only. Some clones are missing; in checked studies, unresolved V genes explain under half, and the rest has no known cause. The DNA was the basis for D and trimming; V, J and clone size are from that table. Within this sample are approximately 440,000 clones, with about 90% of them counted one time only. The biggest ten clones account for about 0.6% of the sample.

To note about this clone: Its antigen is still unknown. The input lacks base qualities; no much larger clone sits a single base away.

Enrolling through a virtual design, the prospective study's participants ranged in age from roughly 18 to 89 years and lived across 24 United States geographic areas. In the prospective study, cohorts were assigned on the basis of participant-reported clinical history obtained from a screening survey and a study questionnaire. ImmuneRACE Cohort 3 recovered participants were defined by two consecutive negative NP/OP PCR tests, healthcare professional clearance, or symptom resolution. In the prospective study, mobile phlebotomists collected whole blood, serum and a nasopharyngeal or oropharyngeal swab from each participant. Additional blood draws and questionnaires over an approximately 2-month period could optionally be provided by prospective study participants. Before DNA extraction, prospective study blood samples were shipped either frozen or at room temperature. Trimmed from V: 2 bases; trimmed from J: 8 bases; junction bases lacking a gene match: 15. CDR1 is given as MNHEY and CDR2 as SVGEGT, both from the germline V gene. From the cysteine up to the phenylalanine, the CDR3 has a length of 18 residues. Only CDR3 DNA remains: 54 bases, in frame from the first base.

The clonotype was recovered from a man aged 18 to 30 who had recovered from COVID-19. The specimen was PBMCs or T cells enriched from blood (not recorded which). The V gene is TRBV6-2 or TRBV6-3 and the J gene is TRBJ2-1, and TRBD2 matches 10 of the central bases. The nucleotide sequence reads TGTGCCAGCAGTTACACCAGCGGGAGGGCCTCGGATCACGATGAGCAGTTCTTC. It specifies CASSYTSGRASDHDEQFF.